The 5 T cell receptor beta chains below were found in one sample sequenced in a study of a mutant IDH1 vaccine in newly diagnosed glioma. These receptors have no known antigen. Only in-frame clones appear in the TCRdb table, and some are missing; sequencing was by immunoSEQ multiplex PCR. This table holds about 25,000 clones, about 80% found once. Time point given: week 11, during vaccination. Doses comprised 300 ug of mutant IDH1 20-mer peptide each, plus topical imiquimod. The material was PBMCs, obtained from a glioma patient whose treatment included an IDH1 peptide vaccine. The receptors here all came from a woman aged 18-29 years with glioma.

This sequence joins TRBV10-2 and TRBJ1-1; D uncertain. With 6 bases removed from V and 0 bases from J, the gap between germline ends came to 11 bases. The CDR3 has 14 residues. Germline V lookup: CDR1 WSHSY, CDR2 SAAADI. CDR3 DNA sequence: TGCGCCAGCAGAAGTGTATCGATGAACACTGAAGCTTTCTTT. It yields the protein CASRSVSMNTEAFF.

CDR3 loop: CSVALLQGSTEAFF. The CDR3 DNA reads TGCAGCGTTGCCCTTTTACAGGGGAGCACTGAAGCTTTCTTT. The chain links TRBV29-1 to TRBJ1-1; 7 positions agree with TRBD1. This CDR3 is 14 amino acids long. Germline loops: CDR1 SQVTM, CDR2 ANQGSEA. J gave up 4 bases and V 4 bases, and 9 bases lay outside the gene matches.

V usage is TRBV4-1 and J usage is TRBJ1-6; 12 bases are shared with TRBD1. Germline trimming cut 2 bases from V and 8 bases from J; bases unmatched to any gene: 16. CDR1 is MGHRA and CDR2 is YSYEKL in the germline V gene. CDR3 length equals 20 residues. DNA of the CDR3: TGCGCCAGCAGCCAACAAATGTACCGGGACAGGGGGCGAGGGGATTCACCCCTCCACTTT. Residues: CASSQQMYRDRGRGDSPLHF.

The chain uses TRBV4-3 and TRBJ1-2; D ambiguous. The CDR3 runs to 17 residues. Germline CDR1 reads LGHNA; CDR2 reads YSLEER. V was trimmed by 1 base and J by 1 base, leaving 16 bases between them. The CDR3 reads CASSQGTLYPINYGYTF. In nucleotides, the CDR3 is TGCGCCAGCAGCCAAGGGACCCTGTACCCTATTAACTATGGCTACACCTTC.

The rearrangement joins TRBV4-2 to TRBJ2-7; D is undetermined. CDR1 LGHNA and CDR2 YNFKEQ come from the germline V gene. There are 14 residues in the CDR3. Between the trimmed V and J ends, which lost 6 bases and 3 bases, there was a span of 15 bases. DNA for the CDR3: TGTGCCAGCAGTCCGGCCCCCAGAGGCTACGAGCAGTACTTC. This translates into CASSPAPRGYEQYF.